The 17 T cell receptor beta chains presented below share a single source sample, sequenced in a study of blood T cell repertoires in COVID-19. Assay: immunoSEQ multiplex PCR; the TCRdb copy retains only in-frame clones and omits some. The table has 300,000 to 400,000 clones, about 90% seen once. Sequencing was carried out using peripheral blood. The receptor source for this set is a woman aged 45-65 years with COVID-19, enrolled during active disease.

J is TRBJ1-2 and V is TRBV18; 8 bases agree with TRBD1. V lost 3 bases and J lost 0; bases outside the gene matches: 3. Germline CDR1 KGHSH, CDR2 LQKENI. The CDR3 is 15 residues long. The CDR3 region has the DNA TGTGCCAGCTCACCCTTGGACAGGGCTAACTATGGCTACACCTTC. Translation: CASSPLDRANYGYTF.

The chain combines TRBV6-1 with TRBJ1-2, with 8 bases aligning to TRBD1. The trim removed 2 bases at V and 8 bases at J, leaving 13 bases unmatched. The CDR3 contains 16 residues. Germline V gene sequence: CDR1 MNHNS, CDR2 SASEGT. The CDR3 loop reads CASSELPGQGMGGYTF. DNA for the CDR3: TGTGCCAGCAGTGAACTCCCCGGACAGGGAATGGGGGGCTACACCTTC.

This clone showed up just once. This sequence joins TRBV19 and TRBJ1-2, with TRBD1 matching over 10 bases. CDR1 and CDR2 from the germline V gene are LNHDA and SQIVND (reference sequence). The CDR3 is made up of 16 amino acids. Germline trimming cut 6 bases from V and 6 bases from J; bases unmatched to any gene: 13. The chain's CDR3 is CASRIRTPGQGHGYTF. In DNA, the CDR3 is TGTGCCAGTAGAATAAGAACCCCGGGACAGGGGCATGGCTACACCTTC. The entire variable domain, with the rest obtained from reference TRBV19 and TRBJ1-2, is as follows: DGGITQSPKYLFRKEGQNVTLSCEQNLNHDAMYWYRQDPGQGLRLIYYSQIVNDFQKGDIAEGYSVSREKKESFPLTVTSAQKNPTAFYLCASRIRTPGQGHGYTFGSGTRLTVV.

A note on this clone: Other nucleotide sequences in the sample specify the same CDR3. The rearrangement uses TRBV27 and TRBJ2-3; 11 bases fit TRBD2. V was pared by 5 bases and J by 0 bases, with 4 bases of the junction left unmatched. Germline loops: CDR1 MNHEY, CDR2 SMNVEV (reference sequence). The CDR3 is 16 amino acids. The CDR3 reads CASSLLAGGSTDTQYF. The CDR3 nucleotides are TGTGCCAGCAGTCTGTTAGCGGGAGGGAGCACAGATACGCAGTATTTT.

The J gene is TRBJ1-2, the V gene TRBV11-2; no definite D call. This CDR3 is built from 13 residues. Germline V lookup: CDR1 SGHAT, CDR2 FQNNGV. Trimming cost V 7 bases and J 0 bases, with 9 bases left between them. The DNA of the CDR3 is TGTGCCAGCACCACGAGAGCTAACTATGGCTACACCTTC. Translation: CASTTRANYGYTF.

This chain links TRBV19 with TRBJ2-7; 7 nucleotides align to TRBD2. The V gene end was trimmed by 8 bases and the J gene end by 3 bases; junction bases not matched to a gene: 10. The CDR3 is made up of 14 amino acids. Per the germline V gene, CDR1 is LNHDA and CDR2 is SQIVND (reference sequence). The CDR3 sequence is CASRGAGVIYEQYF. CDR3 in DNA: TGTGCCAGTCGTGGGGCGGGAGTGATCTACGAGCAGTACTTC.

The rearrangement uses TRBV11-2 and TRBJ1-2; 7 bases match TRBD1. After removal of 5 bases from V and 6 bases from J, the junction contained 12 bases not matched to a gene. Germline V gives CDR1 SGHAT, CDR2 FQNNGV. The CDR3 consists of 15 residues. The CDR3 DNA reads as TGTGCCAGCAGCAGATCTCAGGGGGAACCCCATGGCTACACCTTC. This gives the protein CASSRSQGEPHGYTF.

J is TRBJ2-1 and V is TRBV19; the match to TRBD2 covers 10 bases. The CDR3 is made up of 16 amino acids. V shed 1 base and J 4 bases; nucleotides not matched to a gene: 4. The germline V gene has CDR1 LNHDA and CDR2 SQIVND (reference sequence). The CDR3 region has the DNA TGTGCCAGTAGTATAGCGACTAGCGGGTTGTACAATGAGCAGTTCTTC. It specifies CASSIATSGLYNEQFF.

The chain carries TRBV29-1 and TRBJ2-4; 13 bases are shared with TRBD2. V dropped 7 bases and J dropped 8; count of bases not matched to a gene: 5. The germline gives CDR1 SQVTM, CDR2 ANQGSEA. There are 13 residues in the CDR3. CDR3 sequence (DNA): TGCAGCGCCGGGACTAGCGGGACCCACATTCAGTACTTC. Translating gives CSAGTSGTHIQYF.

The chain joins TRBV4-1 to TRBJ1-4, with TRBD1 matching over 8 bases. V lost 4 bases and J lost 6; bases outside the gene matches: 4. The CDR3 runs 14 residues. Germline CDR1 and CDR2: MGHRA and YSYEKL. In nucleotides, the CDR3 is TGCGCCAGCAGCCGGACAGGGTATTATGAAAAACTGTTTTTT. Residues: CASSRTGYYEKLFF.

A note on this clone: The identical CDR3 is also encoded by other nucleotide sequences in the sample. The genes are TRBV5-1 and TRBJ2-7; TRBD2 matches 9 bases. CDR3 length: 15 amino acids. CDR1 is SGHRS, CDR2 YFSETQ, per germline. V was pared by 0 bases and J by 3 bases, with 4 bases of the junction left unmatched. The CDR3 DNA reads TGCGCCAGCAGCTTGGTAGCGGGAGAGGGCTACGAGCAGTACTTC. Its translation: CASSLVAGEGYEQYF.

V and J are TRBV7-6 and TRBJ2-7; 10 bases match TRBD2. The CDR3 contains 15 residues. Germline V gene sequence: CDR1 SGHVS, CDR2 FNYEAQ. V lost 4 bases to trimming and J lost 4 bases; unmatched junction nucleotides: 7. The CDR3 here is CASSSEAGGSYEQYF. The CDR3 DNA reads as TGTGCCAGCAGCTCCGAAGCGGGAGGGAGTTACGAGCAGTACTTC.

This chain uses TRBV25-1 with TRBJ1-1, with D possibly TRBD1 on 5 matching bases. Germline CDR1 MGHDK, CDR2 SYGVNS. V was cut by 6 bases and J by 7 bases, with 15 bases left in between. The CDR3 has 13 amino acids. The CDR3 nucleotides read TGTGCCAGCAGCCTATTAGGGGCAGGTGAAGCTTTCTTT. Translating it yields CASSLLGAGEAFF.

This clone was observed a handful of times. The V call is TRBV2, the J call TRBJ1-1; tentative D call: TRBD1 (5 bases). Germline values: CDR1 SNHLY, CDR2 FYNNEI. The V end lost 4 bases, the J end lost 1 base, and 7 bases lay between the germline ends. The CDR3 totals 13 residues. Here the CDR3 reads CASSVQGNTEAFF. The CDR3 coding sequence is TGTGCCAGCAGTGTTCAGGGGAACACTGAAGCTTTCTTT.

The V and J genes are TRBV3-1 (or the pseudogene TRBV3-2) and TRBJ2-3; TRBD2 agrees at 8 bases. J was trimmed by 2 bases and V by 4 bases; bases with no gene match: 8. Germline V lookup: CDR1 LGHDT, CDR2 YNNKEL (reference sequence). The CDR3 runs to 16 residues. CDR3 region: CASSRLTSGFTDTQYF. The CDR3 DNA sequence: TGTGCCAGCAGCCGCTTAACTAGCGGCTTCACAGATACGCAGTATTTT.

The gene calls are TRBV3-1 (or the pseudogene TRBV3-2) and TRBJ1-5; D is unclear. Germline V gene sequence: CDR1 LGHDT, CDR2 YNNKEL (reference sequence). The CDR3 is made up of 13 amino acids. V lost 4 bases, J lost 3 bases, and 7 bases lay in between. CDR3 amino acids: CASSLMANQPQHF. The CDR3 region has the DNA TGTGCCAGCAGCCTTATGGCCAATCAGCCCCAGCATTTT.

The J gene is TRBJ2-1, the V gene TRBV6-5; perhaps TRBD2 as D (6 bases). The CDR3 is made up of 13 amino acids. Between the trimmed V and J ends, which lost 8 bases and 15 bases, there was a span of 23 bases. Germline-derived CDR1 and CDR2 are MNHEY and SVGAGI. The CDR3 nucleotides are TGTGCCAGCGGGGGACTGCGTGATCTTCTGCTGTTCTTC. It is translated as CASGGLRDLLLFF.